These 8 T cell receptor beta chains share one sample of origin, sequenced in a study of technical replicates of blood from a handful of donors. Only in-frame clones appear in the TCRdb table, and some are missing; sequencing was by immunoSEQ multiplex PCR. The data show approximately 80,000 clones, with 89% seen just once and approximately 0.42% held by the top ten. The material sequenced was T cells isolated from PBMCs. These receptors originate from a human donor in good health.

The rearrangement uses TRBV30 and TRBJ1-1; D not certain. The CDR3 is made up of 11 amino acids. V lost 1 base and J lost 4, with 4 bases in between. Germline values: CDR1 GTSNPN, CDR2 SVGIG (reference sequence). The DNA for the CDR3 is TGTGCCTGGAGTGGGCTCACTGAAGCTTTCTTT. This translates into CAWSGLTEAFF.

The chain links TRBV30 to TRBJ2-7; 9 bases fit TRBD2. CDR1 is GTSNPN, CDR2 SVGIG, per germline (reference sequence). The CDR3 covers 13 residues. V lost 5 bases to trimming and J lost 1 base; unmatched junction nucleotides: 3. The CDR3 protein is CAWGSGRSYEQYF. The CDR3, as DNA: TGTGCCTGGGGAAGCGGGAGGTCCTACGAGCAGTACTTC. The full variable domain, in which reference TRBV30 and TRBJ2-7 provide the parts outside the CDR3, is SQTIHQWPATLVQPVGSPLSLECTVEGTSNPNLYWYRQAAGRGLQLLFYSVGIGQISSEVPQNLSASRPQDRQFILSSKKLLLSDSGFYLCAWGSGRSYEQYFGPGTRLTVT.

This clone was found once. The chain employs TRBV29-1 and TRBJ2-5, with D perhaps matching TRBD2 (6 bases). The DNA end favors TRBJ2-7, so the J call may be wrong. Germline CDR1 is SQVTM and CDR2 is ANQGSEA. The length of the CDR3 is 12 residues. The CDR3 spells CSVGGLSYEQYF. The DNA for the CDR3 is TGCAGCGTTGGGGGACTGTCCTACGAGCAGTACTTC.

The chain joins TRBV15 to TRBJ2-7; D remains ambiguous. The CDR3 extends over 14 amino acids. Germline V CDR1 and CDR2: LNHNV, YYDKDF (reference sequence). V was cut by 0 bases and J by 3 bases, with 9 bases left in between. In nucleotides, the CDR3 is TGTGCCACCAGCAGAGATCAGGCTTACTACGAGCAGTACTTC. Translated: CATSRDQAYYEQYF.

The chain recombines TRBV19 with TRBJ2-3; 8 bases are shared with TRBD2. Germline V CDR1 and CDR2: LNHDA, SQIVND (reference sequence). CDR3 size: 13 residues. The ends lost 8 bases at V and 3 bases at J; junction bases unmatched: 4. CDR3 in amino acids: CASAGGGTDTQYF. The DNA of the CDR3 is TGTGCCAGTGCCGGGGGGGGAACAGATACGCAGTATTTT.

The rearrangement joins TRBV5-1 to TRBJ2-5; perhaps TRBD1 as D (6 bases). Germline V CDR1 and CDR2: SGHRS, YFSETQ. This CDR3 is 14 amino acids long. V lost 2 bases, J lost 5 bases, and 13 bases lay in between. CDR3 bases: TGCGCCAGCAGCTTAGGCTCAGGGGTGGAGACCCAGTACTTC. Protein sequence: CASSLGSGVETQYF. Full variable domain (remainder filled in from reference TRBV5-1 and TRBJ2-5): KAGVTQTPRYLIKTRGQQVTLSCSPISGHRSVSWYQQTPGQGLQFLFEYFSETQRNKGNFPGRFSGRQFSNSRSEMNVSTLELGDSALYLCASSLGSGVETQYFGPGTRLLVL.

CDR3 region: CASSPGTSGISTDTQYF. In DNA, the CDR3 is TGTGCCAGCTCGCCTGGGACTAGCGGAATTAGCACAGATACGCAGTATTTT. The J gene is TRBJ2-3, the V gene TRBV18, with 11 bases aligning to TRBD2. The ends lost 6 bases at V and 0 bases at J; junction bases unmatched: 8. Germline CDR1 KGHSH, CDR2 LQKENI. The length of the CDR3 is 17 residues.

The genes are TRBV6-1 and TRBJ2-1, with D perhaps TRBD2 (6 bases). The CDR3 consists of 14 residues. V gave up 8 bases and J gave up 1 base, with 12 bases separating them. Germline V gene sequence: CDR1 MNHNS, CDR2 SASEGT. CDR3 sequence: CASLIGRSYNEQFF. The CDR3 nucleotides are TGTGCCAGCCTGATAGGGAGGTCCTACAATGAGCAGTTCTTC.